What follows are 13 T cell receptor beta chains derived from one specimen sequenced in a study of shared clonotypes between healthy human individuals. TCRdb keeps only in-frame clones here, not all; method: immunoSEQ multiplex PCR. This sample has around 440,000 clones; more than 70% occur once, and the top ten carry approximately 12%. Sequenced: PBMCs. These receptors were taken from a middle-aged woman in good health. Some clones in this sample may be carry-over from other donors' samples.

As for this clone: This likely stems from a read error, as it lies one base from a far larger clone. Other DNA sequences in the same sample also yield this CDR3. V gene TRBV10-3 combines with J gene TRBJ1-2, with D perhaps TRBD1 (6 bases). The CDR3 runs 13 residues. From germline, CDR1 is ENHRY and CDR2 SYGVKD. CDR3 protein: CAISSDRNYGYTF. The DNA for the CDR3 is TGTGCCATCAGTTCGGACAGAAACTATGGTTACACCTTC.

This chain links TRBV29-1 with TRBJ2-5; 7 nucleotides agree with TRBD1. Matching the DNA end better, TRBJ2-7 makes the J call doubtful. CDR3 length: 13 residues. CDR1 is SQVTM, CDR2 ANQGSEA, per germline. In DNA form, the CDR3 reads TGCAGCGCCCTGGACAGGTCAACCTACGAGCAGTACTTC. Protein: CSALDRSTYEQYF.

This clone is labeled medium-sized. This sample includes further DNA sequences coding for the same CDR3. This chain links TRBV12-2 with TRBJ2-3; TRBD2 was called by the table and not checked on the DNA. TRBV12-2 constitutes a pseudogene. The CDR3 length is 18 residues. CDR3 bases: TGTGCAAGTCGCCAACACGATAGCCCTAGCGGGGACACAGATACGCAGTATTTT. Protein product: CASRQHDSPSGDTDTQYF.

The J gene is TRBJ2-1, the V gene TRBV2; 10 bases map to TRBD2. In germline, CDR1 is SNHLY, CDR2 FYNNEI. J was trimmed by 8 bases and V by 8 bases; bases with no gene match: 6. The CDR3 consists of 13 residues. This CDR3 is CASGLAEVDEQFF. The CDR3 DNA follows: TGTGCCAGCGGACTAGCGGAAGTAGATGAGCAGTTCTTC.

Details on this clone: Given a much more abundant clone one base away, this may be a read error. The identical CDR3 is also encoded by other nucleotide sequences in the sample. The chain employs TRBV19 and TRBJ2-5; 11 bases are a match to TRBD1. The ends lost 9 bases at V and 5 bases at J; junction bases unmatched: 17. CDR1 and CDR2 (germline): LNHDA, SQIVND (reference sequence). The CDR3 loop spans 17 amino acids. CDR3 coding DNA: TGTGCCAGCAGCTCTACCGGGACAGGGGGGAGTTGGGAGACCCAGTACTTC. This translates into CASSSTGTGGSWETQYF.

This clone occurred a few times. The rearrangement links TRBV6-6 to TRBJ2-3; 10 positions agree with TRBD2. V trimming: 5 bases; J trimming: 5 bases; junction bases outside the gene matches: 4. There are 14 residues in the CDR3. Germline-derived CDR1 and CDR2 are MNHNY and SVGAGI (reference sequence). CDR3 in amino acids: CASSPGTSVDTQYF. The CDR3 DNA is TGTGCCAGCAGTCCCGGGACTAGCGTAGATACGCAGTATTTT.

The chain uses TRBV28 and TRBJ1-4, with a tentative D call TRBD1 (5 bases). Germline V gene data show CDR1 as MDHEN and CDR2 as SYDVKM. The V end lost 3 bases, the J end lost 5 bases, and 10 bases lay between the germline ends. The CDR3 is made up of 14 amino acids. The CDR3 loop reads CASSLAGPNEKLFF. CDR3 DNA sequence: TGTGCCAGCAGTTTGGCAGGGCCAAATGAAAAACTGTTTTTT.

CDR3 amino acids: CASRPTSGDYNEQFF. The CDR3 nucleotides read TGTGCCAGCAGGCCCACTAGCGGGGACTACAATGAGCAGTTCTTC. This chain uses TRBV11-2 with TRBJ2-1, with 10 bases fitting TRBD2. Germline CDR1 and CDR2: SGHAT and FQNNGV. The CDR3 runs to 15 residues. J lost 3 bases, V lost 6 bases, and 5 bases had no gene match.

This clone was detected a few times. The chain combines TRBV11-2 with TRBJ2-2; D gene uncertain. Germline V gene lookup returns CDR1 SGHAT and CDR2 FQNNGV. V was shortened by 5 bases and J by 7 bases, with 11 bases between the two germline ends. CDR3 size: 13 residues. The CDR3 DNA sequence: TGTGCCAGCAGCCAAGATGAGAACGGGGAGCTGTTTTTT. It is translated as CASSQDENGELFF.

The rearrangement joins TRBV27 to TRBJ1-5; maybe TRBD1 (6 bases). There are 13 residues in the CDR3. Trimming took off 3 bases at V and 4 bases at J, with 7 bases between the two ends. Germline V gene lookup returns CDR1 MNHEY and CDR2 SMNVEV (reference sequence). CDR3 sequence reads: CASSLTGNQPQHF. As DNA, the CDR3 is TGTGCCAGCAGTTTGACAGGAAATCAGCCCCAGCATTTT.

This clone occurred once. The rearrangement links TRBV2 to TRBJ2-3; the D gene could be TRBD1 or TRBD2 (6 bases each). Germline V CDR1 and CDR2: SNHLY, FYNNEI. The CDR3 is 14 residues long. V was cut by 7 bases and J by 5 bases, with 16 bases left in between. Here the CDR3 reads CASKGGGTVDTQYF. The CDR3 nucleotides read TGTGCCAGCAAGGGGGGCGGAACCGTAGATACGCAGTATTTT.

The V gene is TRBV7-9, the J gene TRBJ2-7, with TRBD2 matching over 10 bases. The CDR3 is 15 residues long. The germline V gene encodes CDR1 SEHNR and CDR2 FQNEAQ (reference sequence). V lost 8 bases, J lost 0 bases, and 7 bases stayed unmatched. The CDR3 bases are TGTGCCAGCTCCTTAGCGGGAGGAAACTCCTACGAGCAGTACTTC. It is translated as CASSLAGGNSYEQYF. The full variable domain, its missing parts supplied by reference TRBV7-9 and TRBJ2-7, is DTGVSQNPRHKITKRGQNVTFRCDPISEHNRLYWYRQTLGQGPEFLTYFQNEAQLEKSRLLSDRFSAERPKGSFSTLEIQRTEQGDSAMYLCASSLAGGNSYEQYFGPGTRLTVT.

In this sample, this clone turned up a few times. This rearrangement joins TRBV19 to TRBJ1-2; D is possibly TRBD1 (5 bases). The CDR3 covers 17 residues. The V end was cut by 5 bases, the J end by 0 bases, with 19 bases between. The germline V gene has CDR1 LNHDA and CDR2 SQIVND (reference sequence). The CDR3 nucleotides read TGTGCCAGTAGTTCCTCGTCGGGGGGGATACCTAACTATGGCTACACCTTC. This translates into CASSSSSGGIPNYGYTF.